Each of the 10 T cell receptor beta chains below was sequenced from the same sample in a study of brain T cells in children with intractable seizures. Sequencing was performed with immunoSEQ multiplex PCR; in TCRdb, only in-frame clones are kept and a portion is missing. Here the sample spans around 100,000 clones, around 94% being singletons. Source: peripheral blood, taken at surgery. These receptors were taken from a boy under two years old with hemimegalencephaly and intractable seizures.

The chain uses TRBV11-2 and TRBJ2-3; tentative D call: TRBD1 (6 bases). The V end lost 4 bases, the J end lost 4 bases, and 12 bases lay between the germline ends. The CDR3 is 14 amino acids. Germline V gene data show CDR1 as SGHAT and CDR2 as FQNNGV. The chain's CDR3 is CASSWGLGADTQYF. The CDR3 bases are TGTGCCAGCAGCTGGGGGCTGGGGGCAGATACGCAGTATTTT.

The V and J genes are TRBV9 and TRBJ1-4; no firm D call. Germline CDR1 SGDLS, CDR2 YYNGEE. This CDR3 comprises 15 residues. Trimming removed 4 bases at V and 4 bases at J, with 14 bases between. This CDR3 reads CASSTTGGYNEKLFF. The DNA for the CDR3 is TGTGCCAGCAGCACGACCGGCGGTTATAATGAAAAACTGTTTTTT.

V gene TRBV28 combines with J gene TRBJ2-7; 15 positions agree with TRBD2. The CDR3 loop spans 16 amino acids. The germline V gene encodes CDR1 MDHEN and CDR2 SYDVKM. With V trimmed by 5 bases and J by 4 bases, 6 bases remained unmatched. CDR3 bases: TGTGCCAGCAGTCCACGGGGGACTAGCGGGAGGTACGAGCAGTACTTC. Encoded protein: CASSPRGTSGRYEQYF.

The chain is built from TRBV3-1 (or the pseudogene TRBV3-2) and TRBJ2-3; 8 bases line up with TRBD2. The CDR3 has 17 amino acids. V lost 1 base and J lost 0; bases outside the gene matches: 6. Looked up from germline, CDR1 is LGHDT and CDR2 is YNNKEL (reference sequence). CDR3 protein: CASSQGRSSGSTDTQYF. The DNA for the CDR3 is TGTGCCAGCAGCCAAGGGAGATCTAGCGGGAGCACAGATACGCAGTATTTT.

This clone was seen only once. The genes are TRBV7-9 and TRBJ1-4; D is undetermined. The germline gives CDR1 SEHNR, CDR2 FQNEAQ (reference sequence). Trimming took off 7 bases at V and 3 bases at J, with 12 bases between the two ends. This CDR3 has 14 amino acids. The CDR3 coding sequence is TGTGCCAGCACCCGGTCGGGGTCTAATGAAAAACTGTTTTTT. It yields the protein CASTRSGSNEKLFF.

This chain connects TRBV28 to TRBJ1-2; 7 positions agree with TRBD1. The CDR3 totals 13 residues. Germline loops: CDR1 MDHEN, CDR2 SYDVKM. V shed 4 bases and J 4 bases; nucleotides not matched to a gene: 3. CDR3 in amino acids: CASSSGQAYGYTF. The CDR3 DNA follows: TGTGCCAGCAGTTCCGGACAGGCCTATGGCTACACCTTC.

The V and J genes are TRBV19 and TRBJ2-7, with 7 bases matching TRBD1. With V trimmed by 1 base and J by 2 bases, 2 bases remained unmatched. The CDR3 covers 14 residues. Germline V gene sequence: CDR1 LNHDA, CDR2 SQIVND (reference sequence). CDR3 bases: TGTGCCAGTAGTATAGTGGGACAGACCTACGAGCAGTACTTC. Amino acids: CASSIVGQTYEQYF.

The chain is built from TRBV27 and TRBJ2-2, with D unclear. Germline V gives CDR1 MNHEY, CDR2 SMNVEV (reference sequence). The CDR3 has 13 residues. Trimming stripped 5 bases from V and 6 bases from J, with 10 bases between. The chain's CDR3 is CASSPDASGELFF. CDR3 nucleotide sequence: TGTGCCAGCAGTCCGGATGCGTCCGGGGAGCTGTTTTTT.

The chain has TRBV4-1 and TRBJ1-2; 8 nucleotides align to TRBD1. The germline gives CDR1 MGHRA, CDR2 YSYEKL. V lost 3 bases to trimming and J lost 8 bases; unmatched junction nucleotides: 17. The CDR3 sequence is 17 residues long. The CDR3 region is CASSQMWQGASFWGYTF. The DNA of the CDR3 is TGCGCCAGCAGCCAGATGTGGCAGGGGGCATCCTTTTGGGGCTACACCTTC.

This CDR3 reads CASSLPGLASNEQFF. For the CDR3, the DNA is TGTGCCAGCAGCTTGCCCGGACTAGCGTCTAATGAGCAGTTCTTC. The chain uses TRBV5-4 and TRBJ2-1, with TRBD2 identical over 9 bases. The V and J ends lost 1 base and 7 bases, in that order; junction bases with no gene match: 6. Germline assignment: CDR1 SGHNT and CDR2 YYREEE (reference sequence). The CDR3 length is 15 residues.